Presented here are 15 T cell receptor beta chains from one specimen sequenced in a study of tumor and adjacent non-tumor tissue in lung cancer. The library came from three nested PCR rounds adapted from ARM-PCR protocols. TCRdb ran MiXCR on the multiplex PCR reads and lists one entry per CDR3 protein. Of about 98,000 distinct CDR3 sequences detected, less than 85% appear once; the ten largest clones hold 30%. No cell sorting was done before RNA was extracted from the tissue. This non-tumor lung sample came from over 3 cm beyond the tumor edge. Sequences were obtained from distant non-tumor lung tissue. The receptors shown here come from a man aged 60-69 years with small cell lung cancer.

Remarks on this clonotype: A read error may produce the germline difference seen at one junction end. V is TRBV6-1 and J is TRBJ1-2; D is perhaps TRBD1 (6 bases). CDR3 length equals 20 residues. CDR1 MNHNS and CDR2 SASEGT come from the germline V gene. The CDR3, as DNA: TGTGCCAGCACTGAACTCGCGGGGCGGCTACCGACGACCCGGACAGTAGGCTACACCTTC. Protein sequence: CASTELAGRLPTTRTVGYTF.

In regard to this clonotype: This may stem from a read error, because a much larger clone lies one nucleotide away. The chain has TRBV28 and TRBJ1-2, with D hard to call. This CDR3 is built from 12 residues. Looked up from germline, CDR1 is MDHEN and CDR2 is SYDVKM. The CDR3 DNA reads as TGTGCCAGCACTCCTTCTAACTATGGCTACAGCTTC. Translating gives CASTPSNYGYSF.

To note about this clonotype: Here the CDR3 omits its conserved ending phenylalanine or tryptophan, so a read error is the likely source. It is unclear where the CDR3 begins or ends on the DNA, so no DNA is shown, and the CDR3 is as TCRdb lists it. The J gene is TRBJ2-3, the V gene TRBV20-1; the table's D call of TRBD2 was not tested on the DNA. The CDR3 sequence runs 13 residues, both termini included. Germline CDR1 reads DFQATT; CDR2 reads SNEGSKA (reference sequence). The CDR3: CSAARGPDSTQYL.

This clonotype occurred once. The rearrangement uses TRBV4-1 and TRBJ2-7; D is uncertain. The V end lost 3 bases, the J end lost 6 bases, and 9 bases lay between the germline ends. Looked up from germline, CDR1 is MGHRA and CDR2 is YSYEKL. The CDR3 covers 12 residues. The CDR3 is CASSQRYGEQYF. For the CDR3, the DNA is TGCGCCAGCAGCCAGAGATATGGCGAGCAGTACTTC.

This clonotype occurred many times. The chain is built from TRBV7-9 and TRBJ2-3; D remains unclear. The CDR3 covers 15 residues. Trimming shortened V by 6 bases and J by 0 bases, and 13 bases separated the two germline ends. Germline-derived CDR1 and CDR2 are SEHNR and FQNEAQ (reference sequence). CDR3 sequence (DNA): TGTGCCAGCAGGGGCTTCGCGGCTAGCACAGATACGCAGTATTTT. Its protein product is CASRGFAASTDTQYF.

The chain uses TRBV5-1 and TRBJ1-1; 7 nucleotides line up with TRBD1. The CDR3 extends over 14 amino acids. Germline V gene lookup returns CDR1 SGHRS and CDR2 YFSETQ. The ends lost 5 bases at V and 3 bases at J; junction bases unmatched: 7. CDR3 amino acids: CASRVTGTYTEAFF. As DNA, the CDR3 is TGCGCCAGCAGGGTGACAGGGACGTACACTGAAGCTTTCTTT.

This clonotype has only one observation. The junction departs from germline at one end; a sequencing error may be responsible. The V call is TRBV11-2, the J call TRBJ2-5; weak D call: TRBD1 (5 bases). This CDR3 spans 12 amino acids. CDR1 is SGHAT, CDR2 FQNNGV, per germline. CDR3 sequence: CASSQGRKTQYF. In DNA, the CDR3 is TGTGCCAGCAGCCAGGGAAGGAAGACACAGTACTTC. Filled out from reference TRBV11-2 and TRBJ2-5, the complete variable domain reads EAGVAQSPRYKIIEKRQSVAFWCNPISGHATLYWYQQILGQGPKLLIQFQNNGVVDDSQLPKDRFSAERLKGVDSTLKIQPAKLEDSAVYLCASSQGRKTQYFGPGTRLLVL.

To note about this clonotype: Its ends do not fully match the called genes, so a read error is possible. The V call is TRBV12-3 or TRBV12-4, the J call TRBJ2-2; TRBD1 matches 7 bases. The CDR3 spans 15 residues. The CDR3 DNA reads as TGTGACAGCAGTTTCTATGGGACAGACACCGGGGAGCTGTTGTTT. Its translation: CDSSFYGTDTGELLF.

V and J are TRBV5-1 and TRBJ2-3; D gene uncertain. The CDR3 consists of 14 residues. With 1 base removed from V and 2 bases from J, the gap between germline ends came to 8 bases. Germline V gene sequence: CDR1 SGHRS, CDR2 YFSETQ. The CDR3 nucleotides read TGCGCCAGCAGCTTGAGTCCCGACACAGATACGCAGTATTTT. Its translation: CASSLSPDTDTQYF.

The rearrangement uses TRBV20-1 and TRBJ1-6; D is unresolved. This CDR3 is built from 14 residues. Germline loops: CDR1 DFQATT, CDR2 SNEGSKA (reference sequence). The chain's CDR3 is CNASRRQKDSPLHF. The CDR3 nucleotides read TGCAATGCCTCCCGGCGGCAGAAGGATTCACCCCTCCACTTT.

The V call is TRBV5-1, the J call TRBJ2-1, with TRBD1 matching over 8 bases. The CDR3 runs 16 residues. The germline V gene encodes CDR1 SGHRS and CDR2 YFSETQ. The J segment lost 5 bases and the V segment lost 7 bases, leaving 14 bases of the junction unmatched. Here the CDR3 reads CASRELPGQVNNEQFF. The DNA for the CDR3 is TGCGCCAGCCGAGAACTACCGGGACAGGTGAACAATGAGCAGTTCTTC. Filled out from reference TRBV5-1 and TRBJ2-1, the complete variable domain reads KAGVTQTPRYLIKTRGQQVTLSCSPISGHRSVSWYQQTPGQGLQFLFEYFSETQRNKGNFPGRFSGRQFSNSRSEMNVSTLELGDSALYLCASRELPGQVNNEQFFGPGTRLTVL.

This clonotype occurred once. A much larger clone lies one base from this, so it may be a read error. The V gene is TRBV5-1, the J gene TRBJ2-1; 7 bases line up with TRBD2. In germline, CDR1 is SGHRS, CDR2 YFSETQ. The CDR3 sequence is 14 residues long. CDR3 protein: CANSSTGTNDEQFF. CDR3 in DNA: TGCGCCAACAGCTCTACCGGGACTAACGACGAGCAGTTCTTC.

This clonotype was seen a few times. The genes are TRBV29-1 and TRBJ2-7, with a possible D match to TRBD1 (6 bases). The CDR3 sequence is 13 residues long. Germline assignment: CDR1 SQVTM and CDR2 ANQGSEA. Trimming shortened V by 4 bases and J by 7 bases, and 17 bases separated the two germline ends. The CDR3 spells CSVGTEPGIEQYF. The CDR3 DNA sequence: TGCAGCGTTGGGACAGAACCGGGAATTGAGCAGTACTTC.

A remark on this clonotype: This likely comes from a read error, as the CDR3 has no conserved phenylalanine or tryptophan at its end. The limits of the CDR3 on the DNA are not certain, so only TCRdb's listed CDR3 is given. This chain's CDR3 is CASSEIGTAFSYELYL. V is TRBV6-1 and J is TRBJ2-7; the table's TRBD1 call for D was not verified on the DNA. Germline CDR1 is MNHNS and CDR2 is SASEGT. 16 amino acids form the CDR3, both terminal residues included.

Turning to this clonotype: As the CDR3 is not closed by the conserved phenylalanine or tryptophan, this likely results from a read error. This chain joins TRBV6-5 and TRBJ2-2; tentative D call: TRBD1 (5 bases). CDR1 is MNHEY, CDR2 SVGAGI, per germline. This CDR3 is 14 amino acids long. With 2 bases removed from V and 5 bases from J, the gap between germline ends came to 9 bases. This CDR3 reads CASSYQGLTGELFL. The CDR3 DNA is TGTGCCAGCAGTTACCAGGGATTGACCGGGGAGCTGTTTTTA.